Reported below is one TCR beta chain. Its specificity is not known. The data derive from a study of cytomegalovirus exposure and HLA in healthy donors. This PCR relied on a set of 60 Vbeta primers and 13 Jbeta primers. Profiled with immunoSEQ multiplex PCR; TCRdb holds only in-frame clones, not every one. The data show under 150,000 clones, under 90% seen once. The V gene lost 7 bases and the J gene lost 3 bases, with 16 bases spanning the gap. The germline V gene has CDR1 MNHEY and CDR2 SMNVEV (reference sequence). The CDR3 runs 14 residues. Notes on the study in general: Researchers had no immune exposure information except CMV serostatus available. A later analysis found common viral pathogens apparently linked to several of the most significant clusters. Earlier analysis yielded a pattern in which most TCR beta V segments were productive about 87% or about 30% of the time. The authors considered a cluster of highly shared sequence variants likely to be a sequencing artifact.

The sample taken for sequencing was PBMCs. This rearrangement joins TRBV27 to TRBJ2-7; tentative D call: TRBD2 (6 bases). This TCR derives from a woman under 30 in good health and CMV-seronegative. The CDR3 DNA follows: TGTGCCAGCAAACATCCGGGGGATTTCTACGAGCAGTACTTC. Translation: CASKHPGDFYEQYF.